The subject of this entry is one T cell receptor (beta chain). The sample comes from a study of control samples from healthy donors and cancer patients. The table came from immunoSEQ multiplex PCR; TCRdb's copy has only in-frame clones and leaves some out. The data show over 200,000 clones, almost 85% seen once. This CDR3 has 12 residues. V was shortened by 3 bases and J by 8 bases, with 10 bases between the two germline ends. The germline CDR1 and CDR2 sequences are MGHDK and SYGVNS. The chain uses TRBV25-1 and TRBJ1-1; D is undetermined. The TCR was taken from a woman between 55 and 75 years old with lung cancer. The sequencing input was PBMCs. The CDR3 spells CASSDRRTEAFF. CDR3 bases: TGTGCCAGCAGTGATCGGCGGACCGAAGCTTTCTTT.